This T cell receptor beta chain was profiled in a study of OX40 agonist ivuxolimab in advanced cancers. Background on the study: Of the patients, three showed partial responses, one with hepatocellular carcinoma and two with cutaneous melanoma.

V was clipped by 0 bases and J by 2 bases, with 7 bases between them. Germline V gene lookup returns CDR1 LGHNA and CDR2 YSLEER. This CDR3 comprises 14 residues. Generated by immunoSEQ multiplex PCR, the TCRdb table keeps only in-frame clones and is missing some. Of 57,000 or so clones listed, about 88% are singletons. This clonotype was obtained from an adult with an advanced solid tumor such as melanoma, head and neck, liver or kidney cancer. The V and J genes are TRBV4-3 and TRBJ1-2; no reliable D call. The source was CD4+ or CD8+ T cells sorted from blood, collected in a trial of the OX40 agonist ivuxolimab. CDR3 DNA sequence: TGCGCCAGCAGCCAAGAAATCGGCAACTATGGCTACACCTTC. Encoded protein: CASSQEIGNYGYTF.